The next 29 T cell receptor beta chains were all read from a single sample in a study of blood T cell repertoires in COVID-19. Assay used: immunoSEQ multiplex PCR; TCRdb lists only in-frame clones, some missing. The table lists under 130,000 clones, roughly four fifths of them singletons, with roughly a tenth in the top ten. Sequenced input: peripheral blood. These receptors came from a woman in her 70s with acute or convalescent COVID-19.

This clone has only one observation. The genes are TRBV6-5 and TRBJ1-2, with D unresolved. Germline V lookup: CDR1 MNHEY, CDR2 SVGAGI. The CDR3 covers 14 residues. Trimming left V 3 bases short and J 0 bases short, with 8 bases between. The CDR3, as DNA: TGTGCCAGCAGTTATCTCTCTACTAACTATGGCTACACCTTC. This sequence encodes CASSYLSTNYGYTF.

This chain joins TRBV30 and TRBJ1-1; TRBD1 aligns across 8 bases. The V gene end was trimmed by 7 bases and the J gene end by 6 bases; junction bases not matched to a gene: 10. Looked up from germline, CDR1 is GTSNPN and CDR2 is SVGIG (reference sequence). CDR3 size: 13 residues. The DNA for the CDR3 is TGTGCCTCCTCCGGGACAGGTAATCCTGAAGCTTTCTTT. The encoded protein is CASSGTGNPEAFF.

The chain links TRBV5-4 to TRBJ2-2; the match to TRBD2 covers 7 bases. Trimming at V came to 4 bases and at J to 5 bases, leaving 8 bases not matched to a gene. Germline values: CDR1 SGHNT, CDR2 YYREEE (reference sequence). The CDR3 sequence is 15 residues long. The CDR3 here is CASSRGGGTTGELFF. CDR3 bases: TGTGCCAGCAGCCGTGGCGGGGGTACTACCGGGGAGCTGTTTTTT.

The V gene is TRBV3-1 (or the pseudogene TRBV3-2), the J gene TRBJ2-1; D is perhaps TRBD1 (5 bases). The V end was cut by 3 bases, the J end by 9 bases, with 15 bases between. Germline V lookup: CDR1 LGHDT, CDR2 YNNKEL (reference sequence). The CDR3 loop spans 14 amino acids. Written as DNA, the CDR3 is TGTGCCAGCAGCCAGGAGACCCTAGGGGCTGAGCAGTTCTTC. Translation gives CASSQETLGAEQFF.

CDR3 nucleotide sequence: TGTGCCAGTAGTCCCGGGGGTTCCGAGCAGTACTTC. Protein sequence: CASSPGGSEQYF. The genes are TRBV19 and TRBJ2-7; tentative D call: TRBD2 (6 bases). The V end was cut by 5 bases, the J end by 6 bases, with 11 bases between. This CDR3 region has 12 residues. The germline gives CDR1 LNHDA, CDR2 SQIVND (reference sequence).

The CDR3 DNA follows: TGTGCCAGCAGCGCGATGGTCGGAGTGTCTAAGAGAAATGAGCAGTTCTTC. Translated: CASSAMVGVSKRNEQFF. V and J are TRBV9 and TRBJ2-1; no reliable D call. The CDR3 covers 17 residues. Germline V gene lookup returns CDR1 SGDLS and CDR2 YYNGEE. V gave up 3 bases and J gave up 7 bases, with 23 bases separating them.

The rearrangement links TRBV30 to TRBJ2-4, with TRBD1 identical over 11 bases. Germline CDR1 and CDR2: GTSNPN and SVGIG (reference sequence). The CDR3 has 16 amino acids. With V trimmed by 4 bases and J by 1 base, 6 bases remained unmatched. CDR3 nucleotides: TGTGCCTGGACCGGACAGGGGGCGCTCGCCAAAAACATTCAGTACTTC. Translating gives CAWTGQGALAKNIQYF.

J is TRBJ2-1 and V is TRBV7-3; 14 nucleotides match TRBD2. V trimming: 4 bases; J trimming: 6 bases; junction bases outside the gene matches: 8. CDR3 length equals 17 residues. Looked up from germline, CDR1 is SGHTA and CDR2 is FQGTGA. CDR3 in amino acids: CASSSSLGTSGGNEQFF. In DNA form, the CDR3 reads TGTGCCAGCAGCTCCTCACTCGGGACTAGCGGGGGCAATGAGCAGTTCTTC.

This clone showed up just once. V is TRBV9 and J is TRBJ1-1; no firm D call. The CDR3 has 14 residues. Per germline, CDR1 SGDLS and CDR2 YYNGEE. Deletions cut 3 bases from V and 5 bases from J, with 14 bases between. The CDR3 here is CASSATLGGTEAFF. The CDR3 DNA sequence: TGTGCCAGCAGCGCTACCCTCGGCGGGACTGAAGCTTTCTTT.

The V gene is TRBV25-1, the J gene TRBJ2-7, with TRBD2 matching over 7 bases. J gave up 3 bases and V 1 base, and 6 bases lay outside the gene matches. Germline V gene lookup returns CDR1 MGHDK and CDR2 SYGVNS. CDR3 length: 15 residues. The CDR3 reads CASSESGAGHYEQYF. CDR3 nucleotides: TGTGCCAGCAGTGAATCGGGAGCGGGGCACTACGAGCAGTACTTC.

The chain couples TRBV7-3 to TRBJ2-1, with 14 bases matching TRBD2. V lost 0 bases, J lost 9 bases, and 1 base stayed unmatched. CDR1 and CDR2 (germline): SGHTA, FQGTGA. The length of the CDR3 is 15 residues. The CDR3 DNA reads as TGTGCCAGCAGCTTAACCGGGACTAGCGGGAGTGAGCAGTTCTTC. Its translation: CASSLTGTSGSEQFF. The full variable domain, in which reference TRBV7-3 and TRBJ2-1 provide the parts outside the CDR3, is GAGVSQTPSNKVTEKGKYVELRCDPISGHTALYWYRQSLGQGPEFLIYFQGTGAADDSGLPNDRFFAVRPEGSVSTLKIQRTERGDSAVYLCASSLTGTSGSEQFFGPGTRLTVL.

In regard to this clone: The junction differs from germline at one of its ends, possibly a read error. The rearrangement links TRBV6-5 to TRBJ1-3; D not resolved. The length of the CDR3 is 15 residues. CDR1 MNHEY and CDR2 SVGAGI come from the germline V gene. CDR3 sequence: CASSSNDYSGSTIYF. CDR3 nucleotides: TGTGCCAGCAGTTCCAACGACTACTCTGGAAGCACCATATATTTT.

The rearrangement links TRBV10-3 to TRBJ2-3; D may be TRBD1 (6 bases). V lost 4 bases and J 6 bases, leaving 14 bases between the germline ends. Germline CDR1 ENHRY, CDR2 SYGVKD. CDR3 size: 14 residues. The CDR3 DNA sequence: TGTGCCATCAGTGGAGGGCAGGGGCAGGATACGCAGTATTTT. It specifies CAISGGQGQDTQYF.

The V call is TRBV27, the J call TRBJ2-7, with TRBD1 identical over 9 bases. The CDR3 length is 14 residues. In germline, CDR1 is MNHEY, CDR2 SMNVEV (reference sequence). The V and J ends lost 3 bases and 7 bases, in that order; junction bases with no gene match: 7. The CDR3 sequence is CASSFGTGKEEQYF. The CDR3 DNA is TGTGCCAGCAGTTTTGGGACAGGGAAGGAAGAGCAGTACTTC.

The CDR3 region is CASSLQGGTIYF. CDR3 DNA: TGTGCCAGCAGTTTACAGGGAGGCACCATATATTTT. The chain uses TRBV12-3 or TRBV12-4 and TRBJ1-3; D is perhaps TRBD1 (5 bases). Between the trimmed V and J ends, which lost 2 bases and 9 bases, there was a span of 8 bases. This CDR3 has 12 residues.

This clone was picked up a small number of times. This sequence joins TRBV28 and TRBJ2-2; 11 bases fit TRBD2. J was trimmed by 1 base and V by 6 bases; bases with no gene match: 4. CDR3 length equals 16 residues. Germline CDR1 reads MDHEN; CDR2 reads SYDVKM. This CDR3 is CASSLLAGGNTGELFF. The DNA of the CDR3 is TGTGCCAGCAGCCTTCTAGCGGGAGGGAACACCGGGGAGCTGTTTTTT. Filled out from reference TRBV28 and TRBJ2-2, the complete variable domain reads DVKVTQSSRYLVKRTGEKVFLECVQDMDHENMFWYRQDPGLGLRLIYFSYDVKMKEKGDIPEGYSVSREKKERFSLILESASTNQTSMYLCASSLLAGGNTGELFFGEGSRLTVL.

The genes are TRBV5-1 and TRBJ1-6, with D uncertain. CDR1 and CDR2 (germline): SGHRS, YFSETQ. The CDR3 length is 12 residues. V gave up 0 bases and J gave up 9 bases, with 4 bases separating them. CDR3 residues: CASSLDGSPLHF. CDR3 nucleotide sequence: TGCGCCAGCAGCTTGGACGGTTCACCCCTCCACTTT.

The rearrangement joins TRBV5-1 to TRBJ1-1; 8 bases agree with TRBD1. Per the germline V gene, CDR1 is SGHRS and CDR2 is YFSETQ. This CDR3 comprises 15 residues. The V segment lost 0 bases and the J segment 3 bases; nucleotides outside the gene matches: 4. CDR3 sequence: CASSLGTGRYTEAFF. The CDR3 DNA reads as TGCGCCAGCAGCTTGGGGACAGGGCGTTACACTGAAGCTTTCTTT.

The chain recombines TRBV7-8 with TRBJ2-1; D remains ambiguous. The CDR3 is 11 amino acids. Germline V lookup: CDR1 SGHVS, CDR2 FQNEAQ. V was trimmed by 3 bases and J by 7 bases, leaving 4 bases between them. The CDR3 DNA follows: TGTGCCAGCAGCTTTCTTAATGAGCAGTTCTTC. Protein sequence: CASSFLNEQFF.

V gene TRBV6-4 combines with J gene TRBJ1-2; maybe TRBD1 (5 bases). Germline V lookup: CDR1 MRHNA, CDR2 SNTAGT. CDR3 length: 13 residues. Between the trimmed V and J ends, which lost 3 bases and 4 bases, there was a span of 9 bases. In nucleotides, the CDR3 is TGTGCCAGCAGTGAGCAGGGCGGCTATGGCTACACCTTC. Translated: CASSEQGGYGYTF.

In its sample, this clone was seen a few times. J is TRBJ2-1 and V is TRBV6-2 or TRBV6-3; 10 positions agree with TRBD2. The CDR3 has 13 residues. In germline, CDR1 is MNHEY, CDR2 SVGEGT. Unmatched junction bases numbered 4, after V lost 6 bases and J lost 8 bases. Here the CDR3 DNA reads TGTGCCAGCAGCCCTAGCGGGAGTGATGAGCAGTTCTTC. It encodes CASSPSGSDEQFF.

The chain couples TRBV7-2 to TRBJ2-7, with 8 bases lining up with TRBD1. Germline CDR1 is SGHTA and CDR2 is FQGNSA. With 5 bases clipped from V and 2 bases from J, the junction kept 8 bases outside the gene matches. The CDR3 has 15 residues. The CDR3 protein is CASSRTGTGPYEQYF. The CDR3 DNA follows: TGTGCCAGCAGCCGTACTGGGACAGGCCCCTACGAGCAGTACTTC.

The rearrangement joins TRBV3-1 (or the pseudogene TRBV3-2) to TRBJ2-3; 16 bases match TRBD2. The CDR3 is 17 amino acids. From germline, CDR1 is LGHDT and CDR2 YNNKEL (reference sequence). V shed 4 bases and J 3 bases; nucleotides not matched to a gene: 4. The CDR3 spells CASSRGLAGGGTDTQYF. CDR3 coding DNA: TGTGCCAGCAGCCGGGGACTAGCGGGAGGGGGTACAGATACGCAGTATTTT.

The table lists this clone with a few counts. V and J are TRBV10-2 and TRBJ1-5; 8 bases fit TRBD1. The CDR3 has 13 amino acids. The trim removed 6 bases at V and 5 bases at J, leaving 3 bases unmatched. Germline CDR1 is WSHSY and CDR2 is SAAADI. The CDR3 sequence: CASSPGGDQPQHF. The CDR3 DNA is TGCGCCAGCAGCCCAGGGGGCGATCAGCCCCAGCATTTT.

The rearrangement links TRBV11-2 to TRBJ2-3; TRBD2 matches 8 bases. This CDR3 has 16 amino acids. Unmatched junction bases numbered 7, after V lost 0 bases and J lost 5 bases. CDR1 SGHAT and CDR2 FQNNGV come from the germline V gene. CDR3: CASSLDVGGAGDTQYF. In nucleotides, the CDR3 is TGTGCCAGCAGCTTAGACGTCGGGGGGGCAGGAGATACGCAGTATTTT.

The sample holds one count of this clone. This CDR3 is CAWSVSKTGANQPQHF. The CDR3 nucleotides read TGTGCCTGGAGTGTGAGCAAGACAGGGGCCAATCAGCCCCAGCATTTT. The gene calls are TRBV30 and TRBJ1-5; 8 nucleotides match TRBD1. CDR3 length: 16 amino acids. CDR1 and CDR2 (germline): GTSNPN, SVGIG (reference sequence). With 0 bases clipped from V and 3 bases from J, the junction kept 7 bases outside the gene matches.

The CDR3: CASSQTARDYSPLHF. CDR3 coding DNA: TGCGCCAGCAGCCAAACCGCTCGGGATTATTCACCCCTCCACTTT. V usage is TRBV4-3 and J usage is TRBJ1-6, with no clear D. With 2 bases removed from V and 8 bases from J, the gap between germline ends came to 13 bases. Germline V CDR1 and CDR2: LGHNA, YSLEER. CDR3 length equals 15 residues.

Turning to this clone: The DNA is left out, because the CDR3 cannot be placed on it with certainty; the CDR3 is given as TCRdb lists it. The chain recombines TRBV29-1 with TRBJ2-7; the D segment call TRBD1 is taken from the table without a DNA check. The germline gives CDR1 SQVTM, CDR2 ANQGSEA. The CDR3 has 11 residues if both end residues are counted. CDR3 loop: CSVGVGTGVFF.

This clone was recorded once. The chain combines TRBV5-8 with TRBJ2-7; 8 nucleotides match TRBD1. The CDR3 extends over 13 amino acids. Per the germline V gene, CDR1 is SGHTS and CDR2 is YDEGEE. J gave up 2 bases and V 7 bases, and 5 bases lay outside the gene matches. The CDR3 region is CASDRGETYEQYF. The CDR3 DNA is TGTGCCAGCGACAGGGGCGAAACCTACGAGCAGTACTTC. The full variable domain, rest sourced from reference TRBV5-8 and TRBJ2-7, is EAGVTQSPTHLIKTRGQQATLRCSPISGHTSVYWYQQALGLGLQFLLWYDEGEERNRGNFPPRFSGRQFPNYSSELNVNALELEDSALYLCASDRGETYEQYFGPGTRLTVT.